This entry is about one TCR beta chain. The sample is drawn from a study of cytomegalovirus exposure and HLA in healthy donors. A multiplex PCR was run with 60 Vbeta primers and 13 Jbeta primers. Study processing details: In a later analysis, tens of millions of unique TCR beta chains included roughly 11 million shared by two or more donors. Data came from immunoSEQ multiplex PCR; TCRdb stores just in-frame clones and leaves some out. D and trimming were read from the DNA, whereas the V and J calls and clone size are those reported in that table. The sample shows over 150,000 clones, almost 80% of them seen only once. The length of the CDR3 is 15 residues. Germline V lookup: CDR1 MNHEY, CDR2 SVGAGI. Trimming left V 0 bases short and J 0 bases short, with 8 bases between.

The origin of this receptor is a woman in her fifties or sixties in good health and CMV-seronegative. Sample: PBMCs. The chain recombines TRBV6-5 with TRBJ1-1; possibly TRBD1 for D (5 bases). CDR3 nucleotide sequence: TGTGCCAGCAGTTACTCGGGGGGTTTGAACACTGAAGCTTTCTTT. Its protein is CASSYSGGLNTEAFF.